Following are 17 T cell receptor beta chains from one sample sequenced in a study of glioma-infiltrating T cells. Using RNA template, CDR3s of TCR alpha and beta were amplified with iRepertoire arm-PCR. TCRdb independently ran MiXCR on the multiplex PCR reads; one entry per CDR3 protein. The table includes fewer than 250,000 distinct CDR3 sequences, over 25% detected once. Sequencing was carried out using glioma tissue, nonneoplastic brain tissue, or PBMCs (not recorded which). The receptors shown here come from a human donor with low-grade glioma or glioblastoma, undergoing nonglioma brain surgery, or in good health (not recorded which).

The chain has TRBV6-1 and TRBJ1-1, with no clear D. V dropped 4 bases and J dropped 0 bases, with 12 bases sitting between them. The CDR3 length is 15 residues. The V gene's germline CDR1 is MNHNS and CDR2 SASEGT. This CDR3 is CASSAGPWVNTEAFF. The CDR3, as DNA: TGTGCCAGCAGTGCCGGGCCGTGGGTGAACACTGAAGCTTTCTTT.

This chain uses TRBV29-1 with TRBJ1-1; tentatively, D is TRBD1 (6 bases). V lost 4 bases and J 3 bases, leaving 9 bases between the germline ends. The germline V gene has CDR1 SQVTM and CDR2 ANQGSEA. The CDR3 loop spans 12 amino acids. CDR3 region: CSVGGGDTEAFF. The CDR3, as DNA: TGCAGCGTTGGGGGGGGCGACACTGAAGCTTTCTTT.

With regard to this clonotype: This CDR3 fails to terminate in the conserved phenylalanine or tryptophan, so it likely reflects a read error. The genes are TRBV19 and TRBJ1-4, with D possibly being TRBD1 (5 bases). CDR1 and CDR2 from the germline V gene are LNHDA and SQIVND (reference sequence). CDR3 length equals 12 residues. Here the CDR3 DNA reads TGCGCCAGTAGTACGTCGCGGCAGGGACTGTTTTGT. Its translation: CASSTSRQGLFC.

Ten or more counts support this clonotype. The rearrangement joins TRBV7-9 to TRBJ1-1; D is possibly TRBD1 (5 bases). The CDR3 extends over 16 amino acids. CDR1 is SEHNR, CDR2 FQNEAQ, per germline (reference sequence). Trimming removed 4 bases from V and 1 base from J, with 16 bases in between. The CDR3 coding sequence is TGTGCCAGCAGCTCGTACCTGGGACGGAAGAACACTGAAGCTTTCTTT. Encoded protein: CASSSYLGRKNTEAFF. The full variable domain, rest sourced from reference TRBV7-9 and TRBJ1-1, is DTGVSQNPRHKITKRGQNVTFRCDPISEHNRLYWYRQTLGQGPEFLTYFQNEAQLEKSRLLSDRFSAERPKGSFSTLEIQRTEQGDSAMYLCASSSYLGRKNTEAFFGQGTRLTVV.

The table lists this clonotype with many counts. The chain couples TRBV6-1 to TRBJ2-5, with D possibly called TRBD1 or TRBD2 (5 bases each). Trimming took 6 bases from V and 6 from J, leaving 8 bases between them. Per the germline V gene, CDR1 is MNHNS and CDR2 is SASEGT. The CDR3 consists of 11 residues. The CDR3 is CASRRDQTQYF. The CDR3 DNA reads as TGTGCCAGCAGACGGGACCAGACCCAGTACTTC.

To note about this clonotype: Because the CDR3 is missing its conserved closing phenylalanine or tryptophan, this is likely a read error. Because the CDR3's place on the DNA is in doubt, the DNA is left out and the CDR3 is given as listed by TCRdb. The chain uses TRBV7-9 and TRBJ1-5; the table's D gene call, TRBD1, was not cross checked with the DNA. With termini counted, the CDR3 has 16 amino acids. Germline CDR1 is SEHNR and CDR2 is FQNEAQ (reference sequence). CDR3 sequence: CASSLVLGQGGQPQHS.

The chain couples TRBV27 to TRBJ2-5; the match to TRBD2 covers 8 bases. CDR1 is MNHEY and CDR2 is SMNVEV in the germline V gene (reference sequence). With V trimmed by 5 bases and J by 4 bases, 6 bases remained unmatched. CDR3 length equals 14 residues. This CDR3 is CASSPRGRRETQYF. The CDR3 region has the DNA TGTGCCAGCAGTCCCCGCGGGAGGCGAGAGACCCAGTACTTC.

This clonotype was found a few times. The J gene is TRBJ2-5, the V gene TRBV7-2, with 7 bases matching TRBD2. CDR1 is SGHTA, CDR2 FQGNSA, per germline. This CDR3 has 15 residues. The V and J ends lost 6 bases and 5 bases, in that order; junction bases with no gene match: 12. The CDR3 is CASREAGLLIETQYF. For the CDR3, the DNA is TGTGCCAGCAGAGAGGCGGGACTATTGATTGAGACCCAGTACTTC.

A few counts support this clonotype. The chain couples TRBV19 to TRBJ2-5, with 7 bases lining up with TRBD1. The CDR3 length is 15 residues. J lost 5 bases, V lost 4 bases, and 10 bases had no gene match. CDR1 is LNHDA and CDR2 is SQIVND in the germline V gene (reference sequence). The CDR3 loop reads CASSNPYRGRETQYF. The CDR3, as DNA: TGTGCCAGTAGTAATCCATACAGGGGTCGGGAGACCCAGTACTTC.

This clonotype was observed a handful of times. A read error may explain this, as a much larger clone is one base away. The chain is built from TRBV24-1 and TRBJ2-2; D is possibly TRBD2 (6 bases). Trimming removed 3 bases at V and 4 bases at J, with 11 bases between. Germline assignment: CDR1 KGHDR and CDR2 SFDVKD. CDR3 length: 15 amino acids. CDR3 in amino acids: CATSDGDLLTGELFF. The CDR3 DNA sequence: TGTGCCACCAGTGATGGGGACTTACTCACCGGGGAGCTGTTTTTT.

On this clonotype: With a much larger clone just one base away, this may be a read error. This chain connects TRBV19 to TRBJ1-5, with D tentatively TRBD1 (5 bases). This CDR3 comprises 15 residues. Germline V lookup: CDR1 LNHDA, CDR2 SQIVND (reference sequence). The CDR3 DNA sequence: TGTGCCAGCCACCTTGGCTCGGGACCACATCACCCCCAGCATTTT. Its translation is CASHLGSGPHHPQHF.

This clonotype was counted a single time. V usage is TRBV20-1 and J usage is TRBJ1-1, with D perhaps TRBD1 (6 bases). From germline, CDR1 is DFQATT and CDR2 SNEGSKA (reference sequence). This CDR3 has 13 amino acids. Deletions cut 2 bases from V and 8 bases from J, with 15 bases between. CDR3 in amino acids: CSARYAGGTEAFF. CDR3 coding DNA: TGCAGTGCTAGATATGCGGGGGGCACCGAAGCTTTCTTT.

This clonotype occurred a few times. The chain links TRBV2 to TRBJ2-1; TRBD2 might be the D (6 bases). The CDR3 spans 13 residues. Per germline, CDR1 SNHLY and CDR2 FYNNEI. V lost 5 bases, J lost 7 bases, and 12 bases lay in between. The CDR3 protein is CASSRGLLNEQFF. The CDR3 DNA sequence: TGTGCCAGCAGTCGGGGACTGTTAAATGAGCAGTTCTTC.

With respect to this clonotype: This could be a read error, since a much larger clone is one nucleotide away. The chain employs TRBV28 and TRBJ2-1; the D gene is possibly TRBD1 (6 bases). Trimming took 6 bases from V and 6 from J, leaving 12 bases between them. Germline assignment: CDR1 MDHEN and CDR2 SYDVKM. This CDR3 is built from 13 residues. Written as DNA, the CDR3 is TGTGCCAGCAGCCTGGGACATCTCAATGAGCAGTTCTTC. Translated, it gives CASSLGHLNEQFF.

This clonotype has a handful of counts. A much larger clone lies one base from this, so it may be a read error. The chain employs TRBV27 and TRBJ2-1, with TRBD2 identical over 12 bases. Germline CDR1 MNHEY, CDR2 SMNVEV (reference sequence). The CDR3 consists of 16 residues. CDR3 DNA: TGTGCCAGCGGTTTATCTAGCGGGAGGGCCTACAATGAGCAGTTCTTC. This gives the protein CASGLSSGRAYNEQFF.

The CDR3: CASTKRQGSYNEQFF. The DNA for the CDR3 is TGTGCCAGCACCAAACGACAGGGCTCCTACAATGAGCAGTTCTTC. V usage is TRBV5-4 and J usage is TRBJ2-1; 7 bases line up with TRBD1. Per the germline V gene, CDR1 is SGHNT and CDR2 is YYREEE (reference sequence). This CDR3 has 15 amino acids. The V gene end was trimmed by 6 bases and the J gene end by 0 bases; junction bases not matched to a gene: 6.

There are many counts of this clonotype. The chain carries TRBV6-2 or TRBV6-3 and TRBJ2-1, with TRBD2 matching 13 bases. The germline CDR1 and CDR2 sequences are MNHEY and SVGEGT. Trimming took 1 base from V and 1 from J; bases not matched to a gene: 7. The CDR3 consists of 19 residues. CDR3 DNA: TGTGCCAGCAGTTACTTGACTAGCGGGAGGCTTATATCCTACAATGAGCAGTTCTTC. This codes for CASSYLTSGRLISYNEQFF.